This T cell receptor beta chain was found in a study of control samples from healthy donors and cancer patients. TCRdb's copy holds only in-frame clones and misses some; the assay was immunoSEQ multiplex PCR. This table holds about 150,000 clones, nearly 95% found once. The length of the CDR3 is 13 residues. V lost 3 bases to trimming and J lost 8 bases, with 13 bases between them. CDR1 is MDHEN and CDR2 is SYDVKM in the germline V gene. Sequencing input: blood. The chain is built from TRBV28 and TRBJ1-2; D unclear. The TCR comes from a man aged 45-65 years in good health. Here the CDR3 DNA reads TGTGCCAGCAGTTTGGGCACCCTAGGAGGCTACACCTTC. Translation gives CASSLGTLGGYTF.